Presented here are 15 T cell receptor beta chains from one specimen sequenced in a study of cytomegalovirus exposure and HLA in healthy donors. Use of 60 Vbeta and 13 Jbeta primers characterized the PCR. Measured with immunoSEQ multiplex PCR; TCRdb has only the in-frame clones, and not every one. The repertoire holds approximately 200,000 clones, about four fifths seen once, with 5% to 6% in the top ten. Sequences were obtained from PBMCs. Receptors were obtained from a woman in her thirties in good health and CMV-seropositive.

A single count supports this clone. The V and J genes are TRBV10-1 and TRBJ2-3; no definite D call. This CDR3 has 14 amino acids. With 6 bases removed from V and 5 bases from J, the gap between germline ends came to 15 bases. Germline values: CDR1 WNHNN, CDR2 SYGVQD (reference sequence). CDR3 in DNA: TGCGCCAGCAGCCCCCTCCTAAAAAGAGATACGCAGTATTTT. It codes for CASSPLLKRDTQYF.

The CDR3 region has the DNA TGTGCCAGCAGTTCACCAGGGGAGGGGGAAGAGACCCAGTACTTC. Translation gives CASSSPGEGEETQYF. The chain uses TRBV7-9 and TRBJ2-5; tentative D call: TRBD2 (7 bases). This CDR3 has 15 residues. Germline CDR1 SEHNR, CDR2 FQNEAQ (reference sequence). Trimming took 6 bases from V and 3 from J, leaving 17 bases between them.

A note on this clone: One end of the junction varies from germline; a read error may be responsible. The rearrangement uses TRBV5-4 and TRBJ2-1, with D maybe TRBD2 (5 bases). This CDR3 contains 15 residues. Germline CDR1 SGHNT, CDR2 YYREEE (reference sequence). CDR3 sequence: CASSLSGKSYSEQFF. The DNA for the CDR3 is TGTGCCAGCAGCTTGTCGGGGAAGTCGTACAGTGAGCAGTTCTTC.

J is TRBJ1-2 and V is TRBV7-8; possible D gene TRBD1, 5 bases. The CDR3 is 13 amino acids. The V gene's germline CDR1 is SGHVS and CDR2 FQNEAQ. V dropped 5 bases and J dropped 1 base, with 8 bases sitting between them. This chain's CDR3 is CASSRDSNYGYTF. The DNA of the CDR3 is TGTGCCAGCAGCAGAGACAGTAACTATGGCTACACCTTC. Together with reference TRBV7-8 and TRBJ1-2, the CDR3 gives the full variable domain: GAGVSQSPRYKVAKRGQDVALRCDPISGHVSLFWYQQALGQGPEFLTYFQNEAQLDKSGLPSDRFFAERPEGSVSTLKIQRTQQEDSAVYLCASSRDSNYGYTFGSGTRLTVV.

The gene calls are TRBV5-5 and TRBJ1-2; 7 bases fit TRBD1. This CDR3 comprises 13 residues. In germline, CDR1 is SGHKS, CDR2 YYEKEE (reference sequence). V lost 3 bases, J lost 4 bases, and 3 bases stayed unmatched. The CDR3 bases are TGTGCCAGCAGCTCGCAGGGGGTCTATGGCTACACCTTC. It is translated as CASSSQGVYGYTF.

This clone appeared a few times. The chain couples TRBV6-5 to TRBJ1-3; 7 positions match TRBD1. CDR1 MNHEY and CDR2 SVGAGI come from the germline V gene. There are 15 residues in the CDR3. The J segment lost 5 bases and the V segment lost 6 bases, leaving 10 bases of the junction unmatched. This CDR3 reads CASRGVYRGRNTIYF. CDR3 nucleotides: TGTGCCAGCAGGGGGGTCTACAGGGGTAGAAACACCATATATTTT.

V is TRBV6-4 and J is TRBJ1-6; TRBD1 is a possible D gene (6 bases). The CDR3 consists of 13 residues. Trimming cost V 6 bases and J 8 bases, with 11 bases left between them. Germline V gene lookup returns CDR1 MRHNA and CDR2 SNTAGT. In DNA, the CDR3 is TGTGCCAGCAGGGACAGTGTAGATTCACCCCTCCACTTT. Residues: CASRDSVDSPLHF.

The chain uses TRBV2 and TRBJ1-2, with 9 nucleotides matching TRBD1. This CDR3 comprises 14 residues. After removal of 3 bases from V and 5 bases from J, the junction contained 4 bases not matched to a gene. The germline V gene has CDR1 SNHLY and CDR2 FYNNEI. The CDR3 bases are TGTGCCAGCAGTGACACCGGGACAGGGTATGGCTACACCTTC. It encodes CASSDTGTGYGYTF.

The chain is built from TRBV7-9 and TRBJ2-5; D is unresolved. The CDR3 covers 13 residues. Per germline, CDR1 SEHNR and CDR2 FQNEAQ (reference sequence). With 2 bases removed from V and 4 bases from J, the gap between germline ends came to 8 bases. In DNA, the CDR3 is TGTGCCAGCAGCTTAATTGGGCCAGAGACCCAGTACTTC. Amino acid sequence: CASSLIGPETQYF.

The chain employs TRBV2 and TRBJ2-1, with D perhaps matching TRBD2 (6 bases). Trimming took 11 bases from V and 7 from J, leaving 18 bases between them. Germline-derived CDR1 and CDR2 are SNHLY and FYNNEI. There are 13 residues in the CDR3. This CDR3 is CAARPQGRNEQFF. The CDR3 DNA follows: TGTGCCGCCCGCCCCCAAGGGAGGAATGAGCAGTTCTTC.

This chain joins TRBV5-1 and TRBJ1-4; D possibly corresponds to TRBD1 (5 bases). The germline gives CDR1 SGHRS, CDR2 YFSETQ. The V end was cut by 4 bases, the J end by 7 bases, with 11 bases between. The length of the CDR3 is 13 residues. CDR3 sequence (DNA): TGCGCCAGCAGCGTCCAGGGCGTTGAAAAACTGTTTTTT. Translating gives CASSVQGVEKLFF.

This rearrangement joins TRBV6-5 to TRBJ2-5, with TRBD1 identical over 8 bases. Germline CDR1 MNHEY, CDR2 SVGAGI. There are 16 residues in the CDR3. Losses at the gene ends were 0 bases for V and 3 bases for J; bases not matched to a gene: 6. The DNA for the CDR3 is TGTGCCAGCAGTTACTCGATATCGACAGGGGAAGAGACCCAGTACTTC. Translation gives CASSYSISTGEETQYF.

The V call is TRBV29-1, the J call TRBJ2-7, with D perhaps matching TRBD1 (7 bases). Per the germline V gene, CDR1 is SQVTM and CDR2 is ANQGSEA. The CDR3 covers 13 residues. Between the trimmed V and J ends, which lost 6 bases and 4 bases, there was a span of 16 bases. The chain's CDR3 is CSVGGRGDYEQYF. The CDR3 DNA reads as TGCAGCGTGGGGGGCAGGGGGGATTACGAGCAGTACTTC.

V and J are TRBV6-5 and TRBJ2-7; 8 nucleotides line up with TRBD2. V dropped 4 bases and J dropped 0; count of bases not matched to a gene: 5. The V gene's germline CDR1 is MNHEY and CDR2 SVGAGI. The CDR3 totals 15 residues. The CDR3 region has the DNA TGTGCCAGCAGTTTGACTAGCGCGAGCTCCTACGAGCAGTACTTC. As protein: CASSLTSASSYEQYF.

The chain uses TRBV27 and TRBJ1-2; D is possibly TRBD1 (5 bases). The V and J ends lost 4 bases and 7 bases respectively, with 13 bases between them. Germline assignment: CDR1 MNHEY and CDR2 SMNVEV (reference sequence). The CDR3 has 13 residues. Here the CDR3 reads CASSSRGSPGYTF. CDR3 sequence (DNA): TGTGCCAGCAGTTCTCGGGGGTCCCCTGGCTACACCTTC.